Presented here are 27 T cell receptor beta chains from one specimen sequenced in a study of blood T cell repertoires in COVID-19. This table comes from immunoSEQ multiplex PCR, and its TCRdb copy is limited to in-frame clones, with some not included. The profile shows about 58,000 clones, about 89% of them singletons. Sample: peripheral blood. The receptors were sampled from a woman aged 55-69 years with active COVID-19.

The CDR3: CASSAGLAESTYEQYF. In nucleotides, the CDR3 is TGTGCCAGCAGCGCAGGACTAGCGGAGTCAACCTACGAGCAGTACTTC. This chain connects TRBV9 to TRBJ2-7; TRBD2 matches 10 bases. From germline, CDR1 is SGDLS and CDR2 YYNGEE. The V segment lost 3 bases and the J segment 2 bases; nucleotides outside the gene matches: 8. CDR3 length: 16 amino acids.

This clone came up once. The V call is TRBV4-2, the J call TRBJ2-2, with 10 bases lining up with TRBD1. Per the germline V gene, CDR1 is LGHNA and CDR2 is YNFKEQ. This CDR3 contains 15 residues. Trimming cost V 4 bases and J 4 bases; bases outside gene matches: 3. In DNA form, the CDR3 reads TGTGCCAGCAGCCTCGGGACAGGGGCCACCGGGGAGCTGTTTTTT. Amino acids: CASSLGTGATGELFF.

CDR3 sequence: CASSQAEEAFF. CDR3 sequence (DNA): TGTGCCAGCAGCCAAGCAGAAGAAGCTTTCTTT. The chain employs TRBV3-1 (or the pseudogene TRBV3-2) and TRBJ1-1, with D unresolved. Germline CDR1 is LGHDT and CDR2 is YNNKEL (reference sequence). The CDR3 sequence is 11 residues long. The V end was cut by 1 base, the J end by 8 bases, with 5 bases between.

The chain employs TRBV19 and TRBJ2-3; 9 positions match TRBD1. The CDR3 extends over 15 amino acids. V trimming: 7 bases; J trimming: 4 bases; junction bases outside the gene matches: 9. Germline V CDR1 and CDR2: LNHDA, SQIVND (reference sequence). The CDR3 sequence: CASTLQGAWSDTQYF. CDR3 in DNA: TGTGCCAGTACCCTACAGGGGGCTTGGTCAGATACGCAGTATTTT.

The chain uses TRBV9 and TRBJ2-1, with TRBD2 identical over 10 bases. This CDR3 has 16 residues. Germline V gene data show CDR1 as SGDLS and CDR2 as YYNGEE. J gave up 7 bases and V 4 bases, and 11 bases lay outside the gene matches. In nucleotides, the CDR3 is TGTGCCAGCAGCCTATCTCTAGCGGGGGCTGAAAATGAGCAGTTCTTC. Residues: CASSLSLAGAENEQFF.

The chain is built from TRBV5-1 and TRBJ2-7; D unclear. Germline V gene data show CDR1 as SGHRS and CDR2 as YFSETQ. The V end lost 5 bases, the J end lost 3 bases, and 12 bases lay between the germline ends. The CDR3 runs to 13 residues. CDR3 protein: CASSVLRNYEQYF. The CDR3 nucleotides read TGCGCCAGCAGTGTATTGCGGAACTACGAGCAGTACTTC.

The chain is built from TRBV6-6 and TRBJ2-7, with TRBD1 identical over 11 bases. CDR1 is MNHNY, CDR2 SVGAGI, per germline (reference sequence). This CDR3 has 14 residues. The V and J ends lost 2 bases and 3 bases, in that order; junction bases with no gene match: 0. The CDR3 coding sequence is TGTGCCAGCAGTTACGGGACAGGGGGCTACGAGCAGTACTTC. This codes for CASSYGTGGYEQYF.

V and J are TRBV18 and TRBJ1-2, with 7 bases aligning to TRBD1. V was clipped by 4 bases and J by 2 bases; unmatched bases: 4. The CDR3 runs 14 residues. The germline V gene has CDR1 KGHSH and CDR2 LQKENI. CDR3 sequence: CASSLDRANYGYTF. The CDR3 DNA reads as TGTGCCAGCTCACTCGACAGGGCCAACTATGGCTACACCTTC.

Only one count was recorded for this clone. The chain employs TRBV18 and TRBJ1-4, with a possible D match to TRBD1 (5 bases). The CDR3 is made up of 15 amino acids. Germline loops: CDR1 KGHSH, CDR2 LQKENI. V was pared by 3 bases and J by 7 bases, with 15 bases between. The CDR3 is CASSPLTDRGEKLFF. DNA for the CDR3: TGTGCCAGCTCACCCTTGACAGACCGAGGTGAAAAACTGTTTTTT.

This chain uses TRBV5-1 with TRBJ2-3, with 7 bases lining up with TRBD2. The CDR3 length is 17 residues. The trim removed 4 bases at V and 0 bases at J, leaving 11 bases unmatched. Germline V gene sequence: CDR1 SGHRS, CDR2 YFSETQ. CDR3 sequence reads: CASSREAGSPSTDTQYF. CDR3 nucleotides: TGCGCCAGCAGCCGCGAAGCGGGATCCCCTAGCACAGATACGCAGTATTTT. Full variable domain (remainder filled in from reference TRBV5-1 and TRBJ2-3): KAGVTQTPRYLIKTRGQQVTLSCSPISGHRSVSWYQQTPGQGLQFLFEYFSETQRNKGNFPGRFSGRQFSNSRSEMNVSTLELGDSALYLCASSREAGSPSTDTQYFGPGTRLTVL.

This clone appeared once. The V and J genes are TRBV4-2 and TRBJ1-1; 10 bases align to TRBD1. Trimming cost V 2 bases and J 4 bases; bases outside gene matches: 19. Germline V gene lookup returns CDR1 LGHNA and CDR2 YNFKEQ. There are 20 residues in the CDR3. The CDR3 bases are TGTGCCAGCAGCCAAACTATGACAGGGGGCGCGGAGTTTTCGTTCACTGAAGCTTTCTTT. Translated, it gives CASSQTMTGGAEFSFTEAFF.

This chain joins TRBV12-5 and TRBJ1-5; perhaps TRBD1 as D (6 bases). Germline CDR1 is LGHNT and CDR2 is FRNRAP. Trimming removed 7 bases at V and 3 bases at J, with 16 bases between. The CDR3 has 15 residues. DNA for the CDR3: TGTGCTAGTGCCGAAAGGGGGGGGGACAATCAGCCCCAGCATTTT. Residues: CASAERGGDNQPQHF.

As concerns this clone: One junction end disagrees with the germline gene, perhaps due to a read error. The chain links TRBV7-7 to TRBJ2-5, with 11 nucleotides matching TRBD2. Germline V gene sequence: CDR1 SSHAT, CDR2 FNYEAQ (reference sequence). This CDR3 region has 15 residues. The CDR3, as DNA: TGTGCTAGCAGCTTCCTAGCGGGGGGAAGTGAGACCCAGTACTTC. It translates to CASSFLAGGSETQYF.

The rearrangement uses TRBV6-1 and TRBJ2-7; no clear D. Germline V CDR1 and CDR2: MNHNS, SASEGT. The germline V and J ends were trimmed by 3 bases and 0 bases, with 9 bases remaining between them. The CDR3 runs to 14 residues. The CDR3 reads CASSDHVSSYEQYF. The CDR3 DNA is TGTGCCAGCAGTGATCACGTGAGCTCCTACGAGCAGTACTTC.

Notes on this clone: The germline gene is not matched at one end of the junction; a read error may be the cause. The identical CDR3 is also encoded by other nucleotide sequences in the sample. The chain couples TRBV27 to TRBJ1-4; tentative D call: TRBD1 (5 bases). Germline V gene sequence: CDR1 MNHEY, CDR2 SMNVEV (reference sequence). This CDR3 spans 17 amino acids. The DNA for the CDR3 is TGTGCTAGCAGTTTATCGGGACTGACAGTTTACAATGAAAAACTGTTTTTT. It is translated as CASSLSGLTVYNEKLFF.

This chain links TRBV6-5 with TRBJ1-4, with D perhaps matching TRBD1 (6 bases). The length of the CDR3 is 15 residues. The V end lost 2 bases, the J end lost 8 bases, and 15 bases lay between the germline ends. The germline gives CDR1 MNHEY, CDR2 SVGAGI. The CDR3 nucleotides are TGTGCCAGCAGTTACGGGGCAGGGGATAGAGAAAAACTGTTTTTT. Its protein product is CASSYGAGDREKLFF.

The rearrangement links TRBV12-3 or TRBV12-4 to TRBJ1-5; D unclear. V lost 6 bases and J 6 bases, leaving 12 bases between the germline ends. This CDR3 is built from 13 residues. The CDR3 bases are TGTGCCAGCAGACTCGGGGAGAGTCAGCCCCAGCATTTT. Amino acid sequence: CASRLGESQPQHF.

The J gene is TRBJ2-3, the V gene TRBV5-5, with D maybe TRBD2 (5 bases). The germline V gene encodes CDR1 SGHKS and CDR2 YYEKEE (reference sequence). The CDR3 totals 13 residues. V was cut by 1 base and J by 6 bases, with 9 bases left in between. The CDR3 DNA sequence: TGTGCCAGCAGCTTGACTAGTGCGGATACGCAGTATTTT. It encodes CASSLTSADTQYF.

The V call is TRBV4-1, the J call TRBJ1-6, with D unresolved. Trimming shortened V by 0 bases and J by 10 bases, and 4 bases separated the two germline ends. The CDR3 is 12 amino acids. Germline CDR1 and CDR2: MGHRA and YSYEKL. The CDR3 bases are TGCGCCAGCAGCCAAGACTCCTCACCCCTCCACTTT. Residues: CASSQDSSPLHF.

The chain links TRBV30 to TRBJ2-2, with 8 bases that match TRBD2. The V segment lost 0 bases and the J segment 4 bases; nucleotides outside the gene matches: 4. There are 15 residues in the CDR3. Germline V gives CDR1 GTSNPN, CDR2 SVGIG (reference sequence). DNA for the CDR3: TGTGCCTGGAGTGTGATAGCGGGGCCCACCGGGGAGCTGTTTTTT. Protein sequence: CAWSVIAGPTGELFF.

The chain recombines TRBV29-1 with TRBJ1-4, with D possibly matching TRBD1 (6 bases). The CDR3 has 14 residues. Trimming pared 4 bases from V and 0 bases from J, leaving 9 bases between. CDR1 and CDR2 (germline): SQVTM, ANQGSEA. The CDR3: CSVGNRATNEKLFF. In DNA, the CDR3 is TGCAGCGTTGGAAACAGGGCAACTAATGAAAAACTGTTTTTT.

The CDR3 loop is CASSRLAGTQETQYF. The CDR3 DNA reads TGCGCCAGCAGCAGACTAGCGGGGACACAAGAGACCCAGTACTTC. The rearrangement joins TRBV4-1 to TRBJ2-5; 11 bases align to TRBD2. The germline V gene encodes CDR1 MGHRA and CDR2 YSYEKL. The CDR3 consists of 15 residues. V gave up 5 bases and J gave up 2 bases; unmatched junction bases: 4.

This clone has only one observation. The CDR3 loop is CASSYSGLRDNEQFF. The DNA for the CDR3 is TGTGCCAGCAGTTACTCGGGATTGAGGGACAATGAGCAGTTCTTC. This chain links TRBV6-5 with TRBJ2-1, with TRBD2 as a possible D gene (5 bases). V lost 0 bases to trimming and J lost 5 bases, with 11 bases between them. Germline V CDR1 and CDR2: MNHEY, SVGAGI. The CDR3 length is 15 residues.

The rearrangement uses TRBV6-2 or TRBV6-3 and TRBJ1-6, with D uncertain. V shed 2 bases and J shed 2 bases, with 7 bases lying between them. In germline, CDR1 is MNHEY, CDR2 SVGEGT. This CDR3 is built from 15 residues. The CDR3 spells CASSYGDPYNSPLHF. The CDR3 bases are TGTGCCAGCAGTTACGGAGACCCCTATAATTCACCCCTCCACTTT.

The chain has TRBV3-1 (or the pseudogene TRBV3-2) and TRBJ2-3; TRBD2 matches at 8 bases. Germline V CDR1 and CDR2: LGHDT, YNNKEL (reference sequence). The V gene end was trimmed by 2 bases and the J gene end by 3 bases; junction bases not matched to a gene: 7. The CDR3 runs to 16 residues. DNA for the CDR3: TGTGCCAGCAGCCAATCCGGGGGGGCCAGAACAGATACGCAGTATTTT. This codes for CASSQSGGARTDTQYF.

This rearrangement joins TRBV19 to TRBJ2-3; the match to TRBD1 covers 9 bases. This CDR3 contains 15 residues. V gave up 4 bases and J gave up 8 bases; unmatched junction bases: 10. CDR1 is LNHDA and CDR2 is SQIVND in the germline V gene (reference sequence). Written as DNA, the CDR3 is TGTGCCAGTAGTAAAGAGAACAGGGGGCTGGGTACGCAGTATTTT. Translated, it gives CASSKENRGLGTQYF.

The chain employs TRBV7-2 and TRBJ2-5; 7 bases map to TRBD1. J lost 4 bases, V lost 2 bases, and 4 bases had no gene match. The CDR3 extends over 14 amino acids. Germline values: CDR1 SGHTA, CDR2 FQGNSA. CDR3 DNA: TGTGCCAGCAGCTTACAACAGGGGAGAGAGACCCAGTACTTC. This gives the protein CASSLQQGRETQYF.